This TCR beta chain was identified in a study of CD8 T cells in ankylosing spondylitis. This clonotype was detected a few times. Its antigen is unknown. TCRdb independently ran MiXCR on the 5' RACE reads; one entry per CDR3 protein. The table shows fewer than 650,000 distinct CDR3 sequences, with over 9.5% occurring only once. Findings and caveats of the study: Disease-linked clones reportedly concentrated significantly in matched ankylosing spondylitis synovial fluid. Blood from ankylosing spondylitis patients appeared to carry a characteristic roughly eight-variant TCR beta motif.

The CDR3 has 14 amino acids. CDR1 and CDR2 (germline): LGHDT, YNNKEL (reference sequence). The V and J ends lost 3 bases and 0 bases respectively, with 7 bases between them. Sequencing input: blood, either unsorted or a sorted T cell fraction (not recorded which). This sequence joins TRBV3-1 and TRBJ2-3; D remains ambiguous. The sequence was collected from a male donor with ankylosing spondylitis. The DNA for the CDR3 is TGTGCCAGCAGCCAGTCGGACAGCACAGATACGCAGTATTTT. It is translated as CASSQSDSTDTQYF.